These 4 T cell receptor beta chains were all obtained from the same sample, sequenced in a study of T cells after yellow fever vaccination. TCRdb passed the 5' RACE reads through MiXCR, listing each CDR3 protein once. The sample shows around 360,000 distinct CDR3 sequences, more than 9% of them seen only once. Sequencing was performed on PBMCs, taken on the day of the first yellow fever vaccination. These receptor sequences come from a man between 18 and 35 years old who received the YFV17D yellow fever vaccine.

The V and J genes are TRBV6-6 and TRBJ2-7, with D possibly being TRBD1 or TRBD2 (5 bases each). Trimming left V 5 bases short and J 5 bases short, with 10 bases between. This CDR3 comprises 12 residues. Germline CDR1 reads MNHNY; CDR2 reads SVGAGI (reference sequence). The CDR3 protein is CASSQGAHEQYF. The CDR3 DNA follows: TGTGCCAGCAGTCAGGGAGCCCACGAGCAGTACTTC.

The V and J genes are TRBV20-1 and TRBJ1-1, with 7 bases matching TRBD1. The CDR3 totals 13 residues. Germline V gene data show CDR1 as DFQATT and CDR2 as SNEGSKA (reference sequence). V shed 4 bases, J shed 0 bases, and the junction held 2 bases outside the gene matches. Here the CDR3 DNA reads TGCAGTGCTACGGGACAGATGAACACTGAAGCTTTCTTT. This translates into CSATGQMNTEAFF.

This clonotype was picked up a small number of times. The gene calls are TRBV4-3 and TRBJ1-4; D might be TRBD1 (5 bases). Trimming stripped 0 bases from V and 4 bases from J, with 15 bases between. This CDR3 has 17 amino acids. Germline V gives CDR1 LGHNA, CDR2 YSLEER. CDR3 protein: CASSQEGARGNNEKLFF. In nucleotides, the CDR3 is TGCGCCAGCAGCCAAGAAGGGGCACGGGGAAATAATGAAAAACTGTTTTTT.

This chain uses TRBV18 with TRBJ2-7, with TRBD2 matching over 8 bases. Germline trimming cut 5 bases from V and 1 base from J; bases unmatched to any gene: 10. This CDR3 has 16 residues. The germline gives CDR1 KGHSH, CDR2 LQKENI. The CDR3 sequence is CASSGVGTSTSYEQYV. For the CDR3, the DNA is TGTGCCAGCTCAGGGGTGGGGACTAGTACGTCCTACGAGCAGTACGTC.